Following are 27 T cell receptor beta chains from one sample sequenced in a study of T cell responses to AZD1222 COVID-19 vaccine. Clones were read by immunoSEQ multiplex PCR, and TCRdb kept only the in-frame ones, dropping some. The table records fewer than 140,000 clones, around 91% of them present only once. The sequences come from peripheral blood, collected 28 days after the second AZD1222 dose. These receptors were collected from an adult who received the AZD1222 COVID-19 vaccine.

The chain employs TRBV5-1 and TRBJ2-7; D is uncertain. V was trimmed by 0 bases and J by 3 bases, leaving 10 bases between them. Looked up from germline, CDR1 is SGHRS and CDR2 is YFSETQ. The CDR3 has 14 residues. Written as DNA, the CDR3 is TGCGCCAGCAGCTTGGTGAATGAGATCTACGAGCAGTACTTC. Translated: CASSLVNEIYEQYF. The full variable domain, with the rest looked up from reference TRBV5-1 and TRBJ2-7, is KAGVTQTPRYLIKTRGQQVTLSCSPISGHRSVSWYQQTPGQGLQFLFEYFSETQRNKGNFPGRFSGRQFSNSRSEMNVSTLELGDSALYLCASSLVNEIYEQYFGPGTRLTVT.

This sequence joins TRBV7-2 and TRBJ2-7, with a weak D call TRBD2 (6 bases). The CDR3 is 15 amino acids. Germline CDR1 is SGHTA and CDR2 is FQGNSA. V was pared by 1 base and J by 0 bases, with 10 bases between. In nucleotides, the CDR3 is TGTGCCAGCAGCTTAGATGCGGGGAGCTCCTACGAGCAGTACTTC. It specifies CASSLDAGSSYEQYF.

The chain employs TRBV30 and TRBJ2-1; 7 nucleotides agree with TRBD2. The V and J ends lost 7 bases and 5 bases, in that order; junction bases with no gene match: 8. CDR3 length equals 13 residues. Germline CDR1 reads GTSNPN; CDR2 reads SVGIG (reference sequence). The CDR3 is CASSRDYDNEQFF. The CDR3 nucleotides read TGTGCCTCGTCCCGGGACTATGACAATGAGCAGTTCTTC.

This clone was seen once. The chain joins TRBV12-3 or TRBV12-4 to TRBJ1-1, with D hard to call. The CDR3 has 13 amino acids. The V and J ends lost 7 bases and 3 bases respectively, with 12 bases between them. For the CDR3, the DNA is TGTGCCAGCAACCCGGGAGGAGACACTGAAGCTTTCTTT. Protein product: CASNPGGDTEAFF.

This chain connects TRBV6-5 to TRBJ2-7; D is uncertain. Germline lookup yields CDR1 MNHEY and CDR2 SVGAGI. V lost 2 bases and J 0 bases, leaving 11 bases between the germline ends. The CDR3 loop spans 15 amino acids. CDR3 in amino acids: CASSYERPISYEQYF. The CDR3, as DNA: TGTGCCAGCAGTTACGAGCGCCCGATCTCCTACGAGCAGTACTTC.

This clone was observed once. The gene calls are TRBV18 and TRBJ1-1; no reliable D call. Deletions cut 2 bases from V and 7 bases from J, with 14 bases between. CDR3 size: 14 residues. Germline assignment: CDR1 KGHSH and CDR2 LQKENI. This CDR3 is CASSPSIDPGEAFF. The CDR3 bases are TGTGCCAGCTCACCATCCATCGACCCGGGTGAAGCTTTCTTT.

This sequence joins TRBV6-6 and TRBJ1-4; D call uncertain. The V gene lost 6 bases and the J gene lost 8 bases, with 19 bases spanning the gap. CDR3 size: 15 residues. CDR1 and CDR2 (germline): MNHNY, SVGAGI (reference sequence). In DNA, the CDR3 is TGTGCCAGCAGCCGACGGATGGAAGGTGGCGAAAAACTGTTTTTT. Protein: CASSRRMEGGEKLFF.

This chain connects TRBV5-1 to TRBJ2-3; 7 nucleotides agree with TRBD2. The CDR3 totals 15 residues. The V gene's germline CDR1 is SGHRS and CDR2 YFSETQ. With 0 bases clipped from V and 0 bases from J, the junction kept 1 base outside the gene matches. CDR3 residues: CASSLGGGSTDTQYF. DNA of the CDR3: TGCGCCAGCAGCTTGGGCGGGGGTAGCACAGATACGCAGTATTTT.

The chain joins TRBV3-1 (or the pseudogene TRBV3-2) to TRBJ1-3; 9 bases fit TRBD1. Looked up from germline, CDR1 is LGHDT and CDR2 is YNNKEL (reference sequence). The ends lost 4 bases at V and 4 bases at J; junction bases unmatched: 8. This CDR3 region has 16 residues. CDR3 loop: CASSPTQTGGGNTIYF. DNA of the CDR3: TGTGCCAGCAGCCCTACTCAGACAGGGGGGGGAAACACCATATATTTT.

Written as DNA, the CDR3 is TGTGCCATCAGTGAGTTTCTGGGGGAAGGCTACACCTTC. Translated: CAISEFLGEGYTF. This chain connects TRBV10-3 to TRBJ1-2; D may be TRBD1 (5 bases). CDR3 length: 13 residues. The V gene's germline CDR1 is ENHRY and CDR2 SYGVKD. Trimming left V 1 base short and J 8 bases short, with 11 bases between.

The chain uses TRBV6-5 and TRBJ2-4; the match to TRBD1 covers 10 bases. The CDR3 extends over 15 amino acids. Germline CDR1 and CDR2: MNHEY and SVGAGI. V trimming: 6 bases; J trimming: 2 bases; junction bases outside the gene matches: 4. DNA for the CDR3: TGTGCCAGCAGGGGGACAGGGGCCACCAAAAACATTCAGTACTTC. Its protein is CASRGTGATKNIQYF.

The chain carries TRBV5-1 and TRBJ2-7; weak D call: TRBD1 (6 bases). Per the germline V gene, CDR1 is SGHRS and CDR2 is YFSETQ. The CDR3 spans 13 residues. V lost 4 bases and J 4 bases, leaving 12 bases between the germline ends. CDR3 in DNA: TGCGCCAGCAGCAGAGCAGGGGTTTACGAGCAGTACTTC. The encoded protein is CASSRAGVYEQYF.

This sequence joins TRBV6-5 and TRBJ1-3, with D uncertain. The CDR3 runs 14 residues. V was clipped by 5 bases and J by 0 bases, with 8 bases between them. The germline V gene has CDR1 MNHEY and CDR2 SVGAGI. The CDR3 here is CASSTKVSGNTIYF. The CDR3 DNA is TGTGCCAGCAGTACTAAAGTCTCTGGAAACACCATATATTTT.

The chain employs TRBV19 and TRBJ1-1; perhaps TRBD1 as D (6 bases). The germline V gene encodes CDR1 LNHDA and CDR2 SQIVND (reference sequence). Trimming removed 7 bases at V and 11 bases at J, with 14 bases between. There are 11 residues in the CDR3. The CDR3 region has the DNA TGTGCCAGTAAGGGGGAGGTTCTGGCTTTCTTT. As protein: CASKGEVLAFF.

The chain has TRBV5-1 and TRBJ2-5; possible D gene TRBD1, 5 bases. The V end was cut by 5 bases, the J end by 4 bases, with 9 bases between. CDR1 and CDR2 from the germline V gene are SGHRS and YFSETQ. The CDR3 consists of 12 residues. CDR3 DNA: TGCGCCAGCAGTCAGGGTCCAGAGACCCAGTACTTC. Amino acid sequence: CASSQGPETQYF.

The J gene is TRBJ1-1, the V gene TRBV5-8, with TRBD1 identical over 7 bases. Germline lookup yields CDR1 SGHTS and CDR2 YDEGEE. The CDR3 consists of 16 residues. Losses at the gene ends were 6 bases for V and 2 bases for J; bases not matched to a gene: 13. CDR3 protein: CASTTRTGGPNTEAFF. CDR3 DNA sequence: TGTGCCAGCACCACAAGGACAGGTGGACCAAACACTGAAGCTTTCTTT.

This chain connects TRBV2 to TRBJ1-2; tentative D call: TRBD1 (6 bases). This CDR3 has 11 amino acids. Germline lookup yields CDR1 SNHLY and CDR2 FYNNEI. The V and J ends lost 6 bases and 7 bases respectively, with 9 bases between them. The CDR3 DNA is TGTGCCAGCAGAAACAGGGCTGGCTACACCTTC. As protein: CASRNRAGYTF. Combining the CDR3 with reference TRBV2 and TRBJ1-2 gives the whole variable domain EPEVTQTPSHQVTQMGQEVILRCVPISNHLYFYWYRQILGQKVEFLVSFYNNEISEKSEIFDDQFSVERPDGSNFTLKIRSTKLEDSAMYFCASRNRAGYTFGSGTRLTVV.

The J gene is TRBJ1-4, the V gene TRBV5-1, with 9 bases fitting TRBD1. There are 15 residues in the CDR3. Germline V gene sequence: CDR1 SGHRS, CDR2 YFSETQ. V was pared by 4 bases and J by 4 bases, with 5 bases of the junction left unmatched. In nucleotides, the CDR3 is TGCGCCAGCAGCGAGGGACAGGGTCATAATGAAAAACTGTTTTTT. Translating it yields CASSEGQGHNEKLFF.

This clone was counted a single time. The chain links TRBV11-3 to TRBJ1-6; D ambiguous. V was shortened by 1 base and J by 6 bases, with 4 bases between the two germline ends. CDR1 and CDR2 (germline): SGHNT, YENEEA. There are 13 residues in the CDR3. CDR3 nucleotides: TGTGCCAGCAGCTTAGTCCTTAATTCACCCCTCCACTTT. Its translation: CASSLVLNSPLHF.

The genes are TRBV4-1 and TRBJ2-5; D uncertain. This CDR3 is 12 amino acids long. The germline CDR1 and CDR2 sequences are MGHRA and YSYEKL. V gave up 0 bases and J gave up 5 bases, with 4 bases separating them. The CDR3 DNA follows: TGCGCCAGCAGCCAAGAATCTGAGACCCAGTACTTC. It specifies CASSQESETQYF.

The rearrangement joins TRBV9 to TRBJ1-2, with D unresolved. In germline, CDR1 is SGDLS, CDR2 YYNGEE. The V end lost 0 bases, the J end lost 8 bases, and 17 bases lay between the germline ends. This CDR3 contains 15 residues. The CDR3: CASSVVPGEWLGYTF. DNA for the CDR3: TGTGCCAGCAGCGTAGTCCCGGGTGAATGGCTCGGCTACACCTTC.

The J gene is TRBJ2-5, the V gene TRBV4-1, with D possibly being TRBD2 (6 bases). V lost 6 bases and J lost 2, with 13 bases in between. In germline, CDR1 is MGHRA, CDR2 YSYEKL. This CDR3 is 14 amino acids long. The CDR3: CASSPGGVQETQYF. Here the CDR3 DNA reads TGCGCCAGCAGTCCGGGCGGGGTACAAGAGACCCAGTACTTC.

The CDR3 coding sequence is TGTGCCAGCAGTTACTCGATCCCGCCCCCCGTCTATGGCTACACCTTC. Translated: CASSYSIPPPVYGYTF. The V gene is TRBV6-5, the J gene TRBJ1-2; D gene uncertain. The germline V and J ends were trimmed by 0 bases and 4 bases, with 15 bases remaining between them. The CDR3 is made up of 16 amino acids. The germline V gene encodes CDR1 MNHEY and CDR2 SVGAGI.

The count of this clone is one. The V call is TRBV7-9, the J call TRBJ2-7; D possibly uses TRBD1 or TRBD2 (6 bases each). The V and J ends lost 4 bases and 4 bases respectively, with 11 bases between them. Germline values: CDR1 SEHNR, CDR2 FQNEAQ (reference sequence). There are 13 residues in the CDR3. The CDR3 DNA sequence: TGTGCCAGCAGCTACGGAGGGGGGTACGAGCAGTACTTC. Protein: CASSYGGGYEQYF.

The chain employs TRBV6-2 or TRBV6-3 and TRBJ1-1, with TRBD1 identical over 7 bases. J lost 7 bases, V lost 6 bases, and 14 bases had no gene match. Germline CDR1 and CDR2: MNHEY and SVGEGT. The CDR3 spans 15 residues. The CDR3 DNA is TGTGCCAGCAGCACGGGACAGCGCGGGACCTATGAAGCTTTCTTT. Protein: CASSTGQRGTYEAFF.

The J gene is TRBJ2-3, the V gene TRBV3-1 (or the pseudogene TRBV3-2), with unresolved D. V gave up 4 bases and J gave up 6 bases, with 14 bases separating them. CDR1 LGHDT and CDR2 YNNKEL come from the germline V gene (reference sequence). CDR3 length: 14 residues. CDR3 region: CASSLTASGDTQYF. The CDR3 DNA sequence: TGTGCCAGCAGCCTTACGGCTAGTGGTGATACGCAGTATTTT.

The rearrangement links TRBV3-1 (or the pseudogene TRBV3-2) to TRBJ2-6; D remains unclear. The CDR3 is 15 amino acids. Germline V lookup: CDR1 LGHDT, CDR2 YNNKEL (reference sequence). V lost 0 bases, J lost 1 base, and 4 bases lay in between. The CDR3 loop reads CASSQDISGANVLTF. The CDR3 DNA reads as TGTGCCAGCAGCCAAGATATATCTGGGGCCAACGTCCTGACTTTC.